This T cell receptor (beta chain) stems from a study of cytomegalovirus exposure and HLA in healthy donors. Study details: The 120 validation repertoires were produced on the same platform as the roughly 720 repertoires of the first cohort. This was reported in a later analysis.

In the case of this clone: As yet, its antigen is unknown. In the same sample, other DNA sequences code for this CDR3.

Germline V gene lookup returns CDR1 SGHTA and CDR2 FQGNSA. Trimming pared 5 bases from V and 0 bases from J, leaving 5 bases between. The CDR3 runs to 12 residues. General study findings and limits: The study put 150 to 200 TCR beta chains on its list as cytomegalovirus-associated. In the 100 to 150 validation repertoires, more than 85% of cluster scores exceeded 0, per a later analysis. Rare TCR sequences dominated, though some public TCRs recurred in many donors.

Generated by immunoSEQ multiplex PCR, the TCRdb table keeps only in-frame clones and is missing some. The sample has roughly 330,000 clones, about nine tenths seen once. The clonotype comes from a woman aged 25 to 39 in good health and CMV-seropositive. The rearrangement joins TRBV7-2 to TRBJ2-7; the D is unclear. Specimen: PBMCs. Written as DNA, the CDR3 is TGTGCCAGCAGCCCAAGCTCCTACGAGCAGTACTTC. It yields the protein CASSPSSYEQYF.